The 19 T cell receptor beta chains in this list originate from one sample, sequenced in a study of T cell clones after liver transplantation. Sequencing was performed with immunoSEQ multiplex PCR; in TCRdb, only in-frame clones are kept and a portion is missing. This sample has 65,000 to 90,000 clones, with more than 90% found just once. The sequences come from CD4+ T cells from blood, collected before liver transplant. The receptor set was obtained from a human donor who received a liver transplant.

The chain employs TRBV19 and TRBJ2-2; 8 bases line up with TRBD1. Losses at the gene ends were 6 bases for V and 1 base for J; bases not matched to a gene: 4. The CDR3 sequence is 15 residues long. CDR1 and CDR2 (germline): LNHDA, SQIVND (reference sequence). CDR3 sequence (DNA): TGTGCCAGTAGGACCGGACAGGGGAACACCGGGGAGCTGTTTTTT. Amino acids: CASRTGQGNTGELFF.

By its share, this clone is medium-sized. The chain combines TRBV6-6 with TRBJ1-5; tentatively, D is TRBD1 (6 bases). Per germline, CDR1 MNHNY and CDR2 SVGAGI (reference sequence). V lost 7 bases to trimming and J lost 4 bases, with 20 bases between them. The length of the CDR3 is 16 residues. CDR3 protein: CASNPRGGGQNQPQHF. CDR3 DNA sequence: TGTGCCAGCAACCCTAGGGGGGGAGGACAGAATCAGCCCCAGCATTTT.

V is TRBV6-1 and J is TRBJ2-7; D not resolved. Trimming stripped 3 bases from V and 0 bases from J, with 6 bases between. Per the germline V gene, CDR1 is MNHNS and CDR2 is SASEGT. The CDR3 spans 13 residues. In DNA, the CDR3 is TGTGCCAGCAGTGATGTGGGCTCCTACGAGCAGTACTTC. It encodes CASSDVGSYEQYF.

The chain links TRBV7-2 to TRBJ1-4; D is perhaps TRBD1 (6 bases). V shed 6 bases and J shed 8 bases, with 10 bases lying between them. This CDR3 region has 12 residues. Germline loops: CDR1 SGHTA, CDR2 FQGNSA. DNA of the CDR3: TGTGCCAGCAGTAAACAGGGCGAAAAACTGTTTTTT. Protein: CASSKQGEKLFF.

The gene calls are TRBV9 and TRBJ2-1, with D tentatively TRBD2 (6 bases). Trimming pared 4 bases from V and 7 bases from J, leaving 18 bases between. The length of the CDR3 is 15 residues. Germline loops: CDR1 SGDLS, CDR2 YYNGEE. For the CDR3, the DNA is TGTGCCAGCAGCACCGGATTAGCGGTAAGGAATGAGCAGTTCTTC. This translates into CASSTGLAVRNEQFF.

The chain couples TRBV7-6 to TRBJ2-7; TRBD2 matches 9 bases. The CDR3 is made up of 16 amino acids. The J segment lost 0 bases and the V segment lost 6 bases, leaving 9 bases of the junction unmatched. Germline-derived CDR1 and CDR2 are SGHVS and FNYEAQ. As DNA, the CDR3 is TGTGCCAGCAGTCGCTTCTCTAGCGGGGACTCCTACGAGCAGTACTTC. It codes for CASSRFSSGDSYEQYF.

The CDR3 DNA reads TGTGCCAGCATCCGGGGCCAGGGTGGCTACACCTTC. It codes for CASIRGQGGYTF. The chain carries TRBV6-6 and TRBJ1-2, with D perhaps matching TRBD1 (5 bases). The CDR3 covers 12 residues. Germline values: CDR1 MNHNY, CDR2 SVGAGI (reference sequence). Between the trimmed V and J ends, which lost 7 bases and 7 bases, there was a span of 13 bases.

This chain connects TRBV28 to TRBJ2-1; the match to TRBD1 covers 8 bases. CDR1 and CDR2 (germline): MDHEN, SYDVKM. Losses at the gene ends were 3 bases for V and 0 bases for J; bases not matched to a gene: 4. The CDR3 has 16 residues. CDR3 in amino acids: CASSLGGTGSYNEQFF. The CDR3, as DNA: TGTGCCAGCAGTTTGGGTGGGACAGGCTCCTACAATGAGCAGTTCTTC.

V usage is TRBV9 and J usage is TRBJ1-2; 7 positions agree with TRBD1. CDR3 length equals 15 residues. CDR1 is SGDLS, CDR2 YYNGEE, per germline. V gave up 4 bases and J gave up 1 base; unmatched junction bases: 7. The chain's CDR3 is CASSPGSGGNYGYTF. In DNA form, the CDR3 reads TGTGCCAGCAGCCCAGGGTCAGGGGGTAACTATGGCTACACCTTC.

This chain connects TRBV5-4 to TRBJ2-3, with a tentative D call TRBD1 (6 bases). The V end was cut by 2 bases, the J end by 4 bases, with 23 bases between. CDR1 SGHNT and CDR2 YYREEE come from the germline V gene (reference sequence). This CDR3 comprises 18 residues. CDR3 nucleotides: TGTGCCAGCAGCTTCGGTGCGTCAGGGGCCAAGCGCGCAGATACGCAGTATTTT. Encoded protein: CASSFGASGAKRADTQYF.

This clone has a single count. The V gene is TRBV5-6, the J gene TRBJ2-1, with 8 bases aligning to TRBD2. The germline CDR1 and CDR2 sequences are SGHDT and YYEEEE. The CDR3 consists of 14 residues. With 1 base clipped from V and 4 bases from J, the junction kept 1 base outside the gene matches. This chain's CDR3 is CASSLTSGYNEQFF. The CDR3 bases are TGTGCCAGCAGCTTGACTAGCGGATACAATGAGCAGTTCTTC.

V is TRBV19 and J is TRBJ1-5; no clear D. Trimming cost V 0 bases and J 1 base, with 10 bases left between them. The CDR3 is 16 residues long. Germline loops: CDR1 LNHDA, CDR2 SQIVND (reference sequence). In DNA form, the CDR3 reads TGTGCCAGTAGTATAGACCCCATCCGGAGCAATCAGCCCCAGCATTTT. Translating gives CASSIDPIRSNQPQHF.

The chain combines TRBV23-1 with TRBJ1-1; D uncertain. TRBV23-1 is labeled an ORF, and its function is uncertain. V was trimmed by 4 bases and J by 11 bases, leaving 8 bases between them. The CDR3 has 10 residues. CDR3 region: CASSLTDAFF. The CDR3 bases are TGCGCCAGCAGTCTAACCGATGCTTTCTTT.

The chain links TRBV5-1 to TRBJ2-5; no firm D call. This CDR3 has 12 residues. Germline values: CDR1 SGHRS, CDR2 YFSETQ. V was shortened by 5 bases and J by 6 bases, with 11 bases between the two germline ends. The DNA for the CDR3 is TGCGCCAGCAGGGACGACCCGAAGACCCAGTACTTC. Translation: CASRDDPKTQYF.

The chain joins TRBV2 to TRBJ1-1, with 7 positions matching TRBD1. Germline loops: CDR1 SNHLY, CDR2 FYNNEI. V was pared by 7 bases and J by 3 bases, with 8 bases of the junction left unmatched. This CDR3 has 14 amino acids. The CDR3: CASIRTQGDTEAFF. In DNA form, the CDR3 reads TGTGCCAGCATCCGGACCCAGGGGGACACTGAAGCTTTCTTT.

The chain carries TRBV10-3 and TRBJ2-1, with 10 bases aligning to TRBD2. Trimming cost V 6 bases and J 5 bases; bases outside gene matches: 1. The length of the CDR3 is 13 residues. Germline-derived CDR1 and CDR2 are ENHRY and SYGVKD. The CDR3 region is CAIRGLADNEQFF. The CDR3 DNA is TGTGCCATCAGAGGACTAGCGGACAATGAGCAGTTCTTC.

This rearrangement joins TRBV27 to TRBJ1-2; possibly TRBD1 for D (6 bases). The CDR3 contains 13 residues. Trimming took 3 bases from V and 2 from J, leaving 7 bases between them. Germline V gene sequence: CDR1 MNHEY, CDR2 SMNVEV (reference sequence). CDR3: CASSFTGNYGYTF. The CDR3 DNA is TGTGCCAGCAGTTTTACAGGGAACTATGGCTACACCTTC.

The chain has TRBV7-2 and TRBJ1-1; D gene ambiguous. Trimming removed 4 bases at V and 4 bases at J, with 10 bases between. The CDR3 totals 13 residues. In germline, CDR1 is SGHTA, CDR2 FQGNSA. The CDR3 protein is CASSSTRRTEAFF. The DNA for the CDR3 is TGTGCCAGCAGCTCTACTCGTCGCACTGAAGCTTTCTTT.

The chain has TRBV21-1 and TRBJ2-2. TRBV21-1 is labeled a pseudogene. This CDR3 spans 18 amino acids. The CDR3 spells CASSKAHMRWVDTGELFF. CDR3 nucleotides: TGTGCCAGCAGCAAAGCACACATGAGATGGGTTGACACCGGGGAGCTGTTTTTT.